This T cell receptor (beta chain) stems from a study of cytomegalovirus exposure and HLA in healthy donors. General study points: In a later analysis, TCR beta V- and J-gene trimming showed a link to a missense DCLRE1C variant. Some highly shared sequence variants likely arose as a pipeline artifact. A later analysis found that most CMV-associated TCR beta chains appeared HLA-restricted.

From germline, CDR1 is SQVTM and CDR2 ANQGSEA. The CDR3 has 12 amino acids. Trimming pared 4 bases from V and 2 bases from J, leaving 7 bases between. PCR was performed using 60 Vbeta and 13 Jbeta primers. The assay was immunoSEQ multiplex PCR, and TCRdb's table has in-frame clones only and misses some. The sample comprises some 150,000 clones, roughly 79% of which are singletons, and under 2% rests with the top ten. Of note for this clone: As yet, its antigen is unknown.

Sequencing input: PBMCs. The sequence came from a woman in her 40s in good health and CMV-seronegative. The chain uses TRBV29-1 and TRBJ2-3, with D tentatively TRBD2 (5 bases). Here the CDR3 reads CSVGTDTDTQYF. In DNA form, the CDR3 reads TGCAGCGTTGGGACTGACACAGATACGCAGTATTTT.